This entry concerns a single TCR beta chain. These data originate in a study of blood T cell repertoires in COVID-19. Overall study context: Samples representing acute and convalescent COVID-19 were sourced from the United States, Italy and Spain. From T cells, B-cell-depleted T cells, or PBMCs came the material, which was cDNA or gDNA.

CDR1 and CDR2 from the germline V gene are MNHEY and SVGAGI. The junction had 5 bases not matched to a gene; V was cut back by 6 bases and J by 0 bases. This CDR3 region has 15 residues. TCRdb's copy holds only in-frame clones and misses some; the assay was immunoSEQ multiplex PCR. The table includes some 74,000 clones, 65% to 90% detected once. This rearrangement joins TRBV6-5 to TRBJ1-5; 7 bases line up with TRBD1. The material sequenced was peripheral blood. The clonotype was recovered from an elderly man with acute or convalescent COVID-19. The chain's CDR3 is CASRATGASNQPQHF. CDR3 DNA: TGTGCCAGCAGGGCTACAGGGGCTAGCAATCAGCCCCAGCATTTT.